One and the same sample provided the 32 T cell receptor beta chains below, sequenced in a study of cytomegalovirus exposure and HLA in healthy donors. The PCR contained 60 Vbeta and 13 Jbeta primers. Profiling relied on immunoSEQ multiplex PCR, and the TCRdb table lists in-frame clones only, not all of them. This table holds roughly 170,000 clones, just under 85% found once. The sequencing sample was made of PBMCs. These receptor sequences come from a girl aged 10 to 17 in good health and CMV-seropositive.

This chain connects TRBV9 to TRBJ2-5; 11 bases are shared with TRBD2. V gave up 3 bases and J gave up 5 bases; unmatched junction bases: 9. The CDR3 is 16 amino acids. Per the germline V gene, CDR1 is SGDLS and CDR2 is YYNGEE. In DNA form, the CDR3 reads TGTGCCAGCAGCGCAGGACTAGCGGGTTCAGGGGAGACCCAGTACTTC. It codes for CASSAGLAGSGETQYF. The full variable domain, rest sourced from reference TRBV9 and TRBJ2-5, is DSGVTQTPKHLITATGQRVTLRCSPRSGDLSVYWYQQSLDQGLQFLIQYYNGEERAKGNILERFSAQQFPDLHSELNLSSLELGDSALYFCASSAGLAGSGETQYFGPGTRLLVL.

The chain recombines TRBV7-6 with TRBJ2-2; 9 nucleotides line up with TRBD2. Germline-derived CDR1 and CDR2 are SGHVS and FNYEAQ. The trim removed 5 bases at V and 6 bases at J, leaving 10 bases unmatched. The CDR3 is 16 residues long. CDR3 nucleotides: TGTGCCAGCAGCAACGCGGGGGGGGTAATCGCCGGGGAGCTGTTTTTT. The encoded protein is CASSNAGGVIAGELFF.

V usage is TRBV5-8 and J usage is TRBJ1-1, with 9 positions matching TRBD1. CDR1 is SGHTS, CDR2 YDEGEE, per germline. The V gene end was trimmed by 3 bases and the J gene end by 1 base; junction bases not matched to a gene: 10. The CDR3 has 17 amino acids. CDR3 region: CASSSGQGPGGNTEAFF. The CDR3 region has the DNA TGTGCCAGCAGCTCAGGACAGGGGCCAGGGGGGAACACTGAAGCTTTCTTT.

The chain employs TRBV27 and TRBJ1-2; D call uncertain. This CDR3 is 11 amino acids long. Trimming pared 10 bases from V and 3 bases from J, leaving 9 bases between. CDR1 and CDR2 (germline): MNHEY, SMNVEV (reference sequence). As DNA, the CDR3 is TGTGCCACCAGGCTAGACTATGGCTACACCTTC. Translated: CATRLDYGYTF.

The V gene is TRBV30, the J gene TRBJ2-7, with TRBD1 identical over 7 bases. V dropped 3 bases and J dropped 4; count of bases not matched to a gene: 6. CDR3 length: 13 residues. Germline CDR1 is GTSNPN and CDR2 is SVGIG (reference sequence). CDR3 nucleotides: TGTGCCTGGAGGACAGGGAAAGGTTACGAGCAGTACTTC. Protein sequence: CAWRTGKGYEQYF. Complete variable domain (other parts from reference TRBV30 and TRBJ2-7): SQTIHQWPATLVQPVGSPLSLECTVEGTSNPNLYWYRQAAGRGLQLLFYSVGIGQISSEVPQNLSASRPQDRQFILSSKKLLLSDSGFYLCAWRTGKGYEQYFGPGTRLTVT.

This chain links TRBV19 with TRBJ2-7; the match to TRBD2 covers 10 bases. Germline loops: CDR1 LNHDA, CDR2 SQIVND (reference sequence). The length of the CDR3 is 15 residues. J gave up 4 bases and V 1 base, and 4 bases lay outside the gene matches. CDR3 protein: CASSIAQRGGYEQYF. CDR3 nucleotide sequence: TGTGCCAGTAGTATAGCCCAGCGGGGGGGATACGAGCAGTACTTC.

This clone appeared a few times. This chain uses TRBV4-1 with TRBJ2-3, with 12 positions matching TRBD2. The CDR3 totals 17 residues. Trimming cost V 0 bases and J 6 bases; bases outside gene matches: 7. Germline CDR1 reads MGHRA; CDR2 reads YSYEKL. The CDR3 DNA reads as TGCGCCAGCAGCCAAGATCCTAGCGGGGGGGCCGAGGATACGCAGTATTTT. Protein sequence: CASSQDPSGGAEDTQYF.

V usage is TRBV12-5 and J usage is TRBJ1-2, with D possibly matching TRBD1 (5 bases). V dropped 0 bases and J dropped 0 bases, with 14 bases sitting between them. This CDR3 has 17 amino acids. Germline values: CDR1 LGHNT, CDR2 FRNRAP. CDR3 sequence reads: CASGLVLGRGANYGYTF. CDR3 nucleotide sequence: TGTGCTAGTGGTTTGGTACTTGGTAGGGGCGCTAACTATGGCTACACCTTC. Full variable domain (outside the CDR3, taken from reference TRBV12-5 and TRBJ1-2): DARVTQTPRHKVTEMGQEVTMRCQPILGHNTVFWYRQTMMQGLELLAYFRNRAPLDDSGMPKDRFSAEMPDATLATLKIQPSEPRDSAVYFCASGLVLGRGANYGYTFGSGTRLTVV.

CDR3 nucleotide sequence: TGTGCCAGCACAGGAGGCTCCTATAATTCACCCCTCCACTTT. It specifies CASTGGSYNSPLHF. The chain is built from TRBV6-5 and TRBJ1-6; no clear D gene. This CDR3 is 14 amino acids long. Germline lookup yields CDR1 MNHEY and CDR2 SVGAGI. The V and J ends lost 7 bases and 0 bases respectively, with 7 bases between them.

V usage is TRBV25-1 and J usage is TRBJ2-6, with D tentatively TRBD2 (6 bases). This CDR3 is built from 16 residues. Looked up from germline, CDR1 is MGHDK and CDR2 is SYGVNS. The V gene lost 1 base and the J gene lost 2 bases, with 9 bases spanning the gap. The CDR3 is CASSELRGPGANVLTF. CDR3 bases: TGTGCCAGCAGTGAATTGCGGGGCCCTGGGGCCAACGTCCTGACTTTC.

The V and J genes are TRBV19 and TRBJ1-2; 10 bases agree with TRBD1. V lost 1 base, J lost 8 bases, and 7 bases stayed unmatched. Germline V gene lookup returns CDR1 LNHDA and CDR2 SQIVND (reference sequence). CDR3 size: 15 residues. CDR3 residues: CASSIAQGQGPGYTF. CDR3 in DNA: TGTGCCAGTAGTATAGCCCAGGGACAGGGGCCCGGCTACACCTTC.

The J gene is TRBJ1-1, the V gene TRBV12-5; D is possibly TRBD1 (5 bases). Deletions cut 0 bases from V and 10 bases from J, with 12 bases between. The CDR3 runs 13 residues. The germline V gene has CDR1 LGHNT and CDR2 FRNRAP. As DNA, the CDR3 is TGTGCTAGTGGTTTGGTATGGCAGGGTACAGCTTTCTTT. This translates into CASGLVWQGTAFF. Complete variable domain (other parts from reference TRBV12-5 and TRBJ1-1): DARVTQTPRHKVTEMGQEVTMRCQPILGHNTVFWYRQTMMQGLELLAYFRNRAPLDDSGMPKDRFSAEMPDATLATLKIQPSEPRDSAVYFCASGLVWQGTAFFGQGTRLTVV.

This chain connects TRBV20-1 to TRBJ1-2; possibly TRBD1 for D (5 bases). Germline values: CDR1 DFQATT, CDR2 SNEGSKA (reference sequence). Trimming took 4 bases from V and 4 from J, leaving 7 bases between them. The CDR3 has 11 residues. This CDR3 reads CSATTVYGYTF. The CDR3 bases are TGCAGTGCTACGACAGTCTATGGCTACACCTTC.

The genes are TRBV5-6 and TRBJ2-3, with D unclear. The CDR3 covers 13 residues. Germline V gene sequence: CDR1 SGHDT, CDR2 YYEEEE. The V end was cut by 6 bases, the J end by 2 bases, with 10 bases between. This CDR3 is CASTRPITDTQYF. CDR3 coding DNA: TGTGCCAGCACCCGTCCTATCACAGATACGCAGTATTTT.

V usage is TRBV4-1 and J usage is TRBJ2-7; 10 nucleotides agree with TRBD1. Germline trimming cut 4 bases from V and 4 bases from J; bases unmatched to any gene: 7. Germline lookup yields CDR1 MGHRA and CDR2 YSYEKL. The CDR3 runs 15 residues. CDR3 in DNA: TGCGCCAGCAGCCTTACCGGGACAGGGGATTACGAGCAGTACTTC. It yields the protein CASSLTGTGDYEQYF.

The chain combines TRBV27 with TRBJ2-1; 9 positions match TRBD1. J lost 5 bases, V lost 7 bases, and 3 bases had no gene match. The CDR3 is 13 residues long. Germline-derived CDR1 and CDR2 are MNHEY and SMNVEV (reference sequence). The CDR3 coding sequence is TGTGCCAGCAAAACAGGGGGCAACAATGAGCAGTTCTTC. Translating gives CASKTGGNNEQFF.

The chain carries TRBV2 and TRBJ2-7, with 11 bases fitting TRBD1. The V segment lost 4 bases and the J segment 5 bases; nucleotides outside the gene matches: 10. The germline CDR1 and CDR2 sequences are SNHLY and FYNNEI. The CDR3 spans 16 residues. CDR3 sequence reads: CASSGVVRTGGDEQYF. The CDR3 DNA reads TGTGCCAGCAGTGGGGTCGTTAGGACAGGGGGCGACGAGCAGTACTTC.

The chain joins TRBV10-1 to TRBJ2-7, with 7 bases identical to TRBD1. The CDR3 contains 13 residues. V was pared by 5 bases and J by 6 bases, with 7 bases of the junction left unmatched. Looked up from germline, CDR1 is WNHNN and CDR2 is SYGVQD (reference sequence). CDR3 in amino acids: CASSRGPGGEQYF. The CDR3 DNA is TGCGCCAGCAGTAGGGGGCCGGGCGGCGAGCAGTACTTC.

Turning to this clone: Other nucleotide sequences from this sample produce the same CDR3. V is TRBV27 and J is TRBJ1-6; TRBD1 agrees at 8 bases. The germline V gene encodes CDR1 MNHEY and CDR2 SMNVEV (reference sequence). The CDR3 has 14 residues. V shed 5 bases and J 7 bases; nucleotides not matched to a gene: 4. The CDR3 bases are TGTGCCAGCAGTCTCGACAGGGGCAATTCACCCCTCCACTTT. Translated, it gives CASSLDRGNSPLHF.

The genes are TRBV21-1 and TRBJ1-6; the table's TRBD1 call for D was not verified on the DNA. TRBV21-1 is tagged as a pseudogene. The CDR3 covers 16 residues. CDR3 residues: CASSRQGVRGNSPLHF. The DNA of the CDR3 is TGTGCCAGCAGCAGACAGGGGGTAAGGGGGAATTCACCCCTCCACTTT.

The chain links TRBV9 to TRBJ1-3; 7 nucleotides match TRBD1. The CDR3 covers 16 residues. Looked up from germline, CDR1 is SGDLS and CDR2 is YYNGEE. V trimming: 1 base; J trimming: 0 bases; junction bases outside the gene matches: 4. The CDR3 sequence is CASSVKDRISGNTIYF. The CDR3 DNA reads as TGTGCCAGCAGCGTAAAGGACAGGATCTCTGGAAACACCATATATTTT.

The chain has TRBV9 and TRBJ2-3; 11 nucleotides agree with TRBD2. Germline values: CDR1 SGDLS, CDR2 YYNGEE. The CDR3 contains 16 residues. With 4 bases clipped from V and 2 bases from J, the junction kept 6 bases outside the gene matches. This CDR3 reads CASSTGTSGYTDTQYF. Here the CDR3 DNA reads TGTGCCAGCAGCACCGGGACTAGCGGTTACACAGATACGCAGTATTTT.

This clone appeared a few times. The gene calls are TRBV19 and TRBJ1-2, with D possibly being TRBD1 (6 bases). Germline V gene lookup returns CDR1 LNHDA and CDR2 SQIVND (reference sequence). This CDR3 spans 16 amino acids. V gave up 5 bases and J gave up 6 bases, with 22 bases separating them. The CDR3 protein is CASSGSLAGGENGYTF. DNA of the CDR3: TGTGCCAGTAGTGGTTCCCTCGCGGGGGGCGAAAATGGCTACACCTTC.

This chain links TRBV7-9 with TRBJ1-5, with D possibly matching TRBD1 (5 bases). Germline V gene lookup returns CDR1 SEHNR and CDR2 FQNEAQ (reference sequence). V lost 5 bases to trimming and J lost 4 bases, with 12 bases between them. This CDR3 has 14 amino acids. The CDR3 region is CASSEINRNQPQHF. CDR3 sequence (DNA): TGTGCCAGCAGCGAAATCAACAGGAATCAGCCCCAGCATTTT.

V is TRBV7-9 and J is TRBJ2-5, with TRBD2 identical over 11 bases. The CDR3 loop spans 16 amino acids. The V gene's germline CDR1 is SEHNR and CDR2 FQNEAQ (reference sequence). Trimming cost V 1 base and J 2 bases; bases outside gene matches: 3. CDR3 sequence: CASSLGLAGLQETQYF. For the CDR3, the DNA is TGTGCCAGCAGCTTAGGACTAGCGGGACTACAAGAGACCCAGTACTTC.

The chain employs TRBV21-1 and TRBJ2-2; the listed D gene, TRBD1, was not tested against the DNA. TRBV21-1 is termed a pseudogene. The CDR3 consists of 13 residues. The CDR3 loop is CASGTGLTGELFF. Here the CDR3 DNA reads TGTGCCAGTGGGACAGGACTCACCGGGGAGCTGTTTTTT.

This chain's CDR3 is CASSLTSGETQYF. The CDR3 coding sequence is TGTGCCAGCAGCTTAACTAGCGGGGAGACCCAGTACTTC. This sequence joins TRBV7-9 and TRBJ2-5; TRBD2 agrees at 9 bases. Trimming at V came to 2 bases and at J to 5 bases, leaving 0 bases not matched to a gene. The CDR3 is 13 amino acids. Per the germline V gene, CDR1 is SEHNR and CDR2 is FQNEAQ (reference sequence). Drawing the rest from reference TRBV7-9 and TRBJ2-5, the complete variable domain is DTGVSQNPRHKITKRGQNVTFRCDPISEHNRLYWYRQTLGQGPEFLTYFQNEAQLEKSRLLSDRFSAERPKGSFSTLEIQRTEQGDSAMYLCASSLTSGETQYFGPGTRLLVL.

This clone was found once. The CDR3 nucleotides are TGTGCCACCAGCAGAGATCTAGGGCGGGGCGGAAACTATGGCTACACCTTC. This gives the protein CATSRDLGRGGNYGYTF. The chain recombines TRBV15 with TRBJ1-2, with D perhaps TRBD1 (5 bases). This CDR3 comprises 17 residues. Germline V gene data show CDR1 as LNHNV and CDR2 as YYDKDF (reference sequence). Trimming shortened V by 0 bases and J by 2 bases, and 16 bases separated the two germline ends. Complete variable domain (other parts from reference TRBV15 and TRBJ1-2): DAMVIQNPRYQVTQFGKPVTLSCSQTLNHNVMYWYQQKSSQAPKLLFHYYDKDFNNEADTPDNFQSRRPNTSFCFLDIRSPGLGDTAMYLCATSRDLGRGGNYGYTFGSGTRLTVV.

The chain is built from TRBV9 and TRBJ1-3, with a weak D call TRBD1 (6 bases). There are 15 residues in the CDR3. Trimming stripped 0 bases from V and 4 bases from J, with 11 bases between. Germline V gene data show CDR1 as SGDLS and CDR2 as YYNGEE. CDR3 bases: TGTGCCAGCAGCGTAGATGGCAGGGGAGGAAACACCATATATTTT. This sequence encodes CASSVDGRGGNTIYF.

This chain joins TRBV6-1 and TRBJ2-3, with 9 nucleotides matching TRBD2. The CDR3 has 16 amino acids. The V and J ends lost 4 bases and 5 bases, in that order; junction bases with no gene match: 10. Looked up from germline, CDR1 is MNHNS and CDR2 is SASEGT. The CDR3: CASSVLAGNRRDTQYF. The CDR3 coding sequence is TGTGCCAGCAGTGTGCTAGCGGGGAATCGGAGAGATACGCAGTATTTT.

The chain uses TRBV11-3 and TRBJ1-1; 9 nucleotides line up with TRBD1. Germline-derived CDR1 and CDR2 are SGHNT and YENEEA. This CDR3 has 14 amino acids. The V gene end was trimmed by 5 bases and the J gene end by 4 bases; junction bases not matched to a gene: 5. DNA for the CDR3: TGTGCCAGCAGCCCACGACAGGGGGGCACTGAAGCTTTCTTT. Translated, it gives CASSPRQGGTEAFF.

The chain employs TRBV6-1 and TRBJ1-2, with a possible D match to TRBD1 (5 bases). The ends were cut back, 8 bases at V and 8 bases at J, with 24 bases in the middle. Germline assignment: CDR1 MNHNS and CDR2 SASEGT. This CDR3 is built from 15 residues. Here the CDR3 DNA reads TGTGCCAGCGATGTAGGGGAGGTGGGTGGTTGGGGCTACACCTTC. The encoded protein is CASDVGEVGGWGYTF.